This entry describes one T cell receptor (beta chain). Its antigen remains unidentified. The junction shows a germline mismatch at one end, possibly a read error. The method was immunoSEQ multiplex PCR; TCRdb's version includes in-frame clones alone and lacks a portion of them. The table has tens of thousands of clones, almost 95% seen once. The related graft donor's blood sample was taken on the day of bone marrow donation. The sample comes from a study of T cells after posttransplantation cyclophosphamide. Study outcomes and limitations: Recipient CMV seropositivity and CMV reactivation strongly tracked TRB clonality.

The TCR originated in a woman aged 50 to 60 in good health and a related stem cell transplant donor. Sequencing input: PBMCs.

CDR3: CASSPLSGNTEAFF. The CDR3 coding sequence is TGTGCTAGCAGCCCACTGTCTGGGAACACTGAAGCTTTCTTT. The gene calls are TRBV7-7 and TRBJ1-1; D ambiguous. Germline V gives CDR1 SSHAT, CDR2 FNYEAQ (reference sequence). The CDR3 is 14 residues long.